This T cell receptor beta chain was profiled in a study of blood T cell repertoires in COVID-19. Study overall: There were acute and convalescent COVID-19 samples, and they came from the United States, Italy and Spain. The analysed material was cDNA or gDNA that came from T cells, B-cell-depleted T cells, or PBMCs.

Trimming shortened V by 2 bases and J by 4 bases, and 14 bases separated the two germline ends. The germline CDR1 and CDR2 sequences are MNHNY and SVGAGI (reference sequence). The CDR3 has 15 residues. In the authors' methods: Reference gene primer amplification yielded estimated nucleated cell counts. TCRdb's table, derived via immunoSEQ multiplex PCR, lists solely in-frame clones and lacks some. V and J calls and clone size follow that table, whereas D and trimming were derived from the DNA. This table has fewer than 350,000 clones, about 76% appearing once. The TCR was taken from a woman aged 60-75 years with active or convalescent COVID-19. The material sequenced was peripheral blood. The chain couples TRBV6-6 to TRBJ1-1; D is possibly TRBD1 (5 bases). Written as DNA, the CDR3 is TGTGCCAGCAGTTACGGGGCAGGTAAGGGCACTGAAGCTTTCTTT. Protein product: CASSYGAGKGTEAFF.